The clone carrying this TCR beta chain was found many times. TCRdb fed the 5' RACE reads into MiXCR, producing one record per CDR3 protein. This table has fewer than 45,000 distinct CDR3 sequences, roughly 9.9% appearing once. These data come from a study of early T cells in non-severe SARS-CoV-2 infection. This clonotype was sampled from an adult who was a healthcare worker with PCR-confirmed SARS-CoV-2 infection or an uninfected control (not recorded which). The sequenced material came from whole blood.

CDR3 sequence (DNA): TGCAGCGTTGAACAGGGCCTCGGGAGCACAGATACGCAGTATTTT. Its protein is CSVEQGLGSTDTQYF. The chain joins TRBV29-1 to TRBJ2-3; weak D call: TRBD1 (5 bases). The germline CDR1 and CDR2 sequences are SQVTM and ANQGSEA. Trimming took 2 bases from V and 0 from J, leaving 12 bases between them. CDR3 length equals 15 residues.